A selection of T cell receptor beta chains follows, all from one sample in a study of shared clonotypes between healthy human individuals. The assay was immunoSEQ multiplex PCR, and TCRdb's table has in-frame clones only and misses some. The sample has roughly 2.2 million clones; 92% are singletons. The sequenced sample consisted of naive CD4+ T cells from PBMCs. These receptors were taken from a young man in good health. Some clones in this sample may be carry-over from other donors' samples. CDR3s include the opening cysteine and the closing phenylalanine or tryptophan. A D gene is named only where the DNA matches it firmly. Part of the rows lack a size; the others show once, few, many or a class for expanded clones.

TRBV28	TRBD2	TRBJ2-7	.	TGTGCCAGCAGCCCCAGATGGGGACTAGCGGGAGAAGCCCCCGAGCAGTACTTC	CASSPRWGLAGEAPEQYF
TRBV6-5	TRBD1	TRBJ2-7	.	TGTGCCAGCAGACGGACAGGCCCCTACGAGCAGTACTTC	CASRRTGPYEQYF
TRBV6-1	.	TRBJ2-7	.	TGTGCCAGCAGTGAATGGGGCAGATCCTACGAGCAGTACTTC	CASSEWGRSYEQYF
TRBV6-5	.	TRBJ2-1	.	TGTGCCAGCAGTCCCCAGGTGGCTTCTGGGAATGAGCAGTTCTTC	CASSPQVASGNEQFF
TRBV7-9	.	TRBJ1-2	.	TGTGCCAGCAGCCCCCCCTCCTCAACGGGTGGCTACACCTTC	CASSPPSSTGGYTF
TRBV7-2	TRBD1	TRBJ1-1	.	TGTGCCAGCAGCTTAAGGCCAGGGGGCACTGAAGCTTTCTTT	CASSLRPGGTEAFF
TRBV15	TRBD2	TRBJ2-5	.	TGTGCCACCAGCAGATCCGGAGCGGGGGGTGAGACCCAGTACTTC	CATSRSGAGGETQYF
TRBV9	.	TRBJ2-7	.	TGTGCCAGCAGCGTAAACCCCAACCACGGGTACGAGCAGTACTTC	CASSVNPNHGYEQYF
TRBV2	TRBD1	TRBJ2-2	.	TGTGCCAGCGGACAGGAGGAAATCGGGGAGCTGTTTTTT	CASGQEEIGELFF
TRBV5-1	.	TRBJ1-3	.	TGCGCCAGCAGCTTGACCCTAGAGGGCGATGGAAACACCATATATTTT	CASSLTLEGDGNTIYF
TRBV30	TRBD1	TRBJ1-2	.	TGTGCCTGGAGGCGACAGGGAGGGGAGAATGGCTACACCTTC	CAWRRQGGENGYTF
TRBV4-1	TRBD1	TRBJ2-7	.	TGCGCCAGCAGCCTAGAGGGCAGGGGGCAGGGCGAGCAGTACTTC	CASSLEGRGQGEQYF
TRBV28	.	TRBJ1-5	.	TGTGCCAGCATGTCCTGGGCCAGCAATCAGCCCCAGCATTTT	CASMSWASNQPQHF
TRBV6-1	.	TRBJ1-1	.	TGTGCCAGCAGTGTTGCCTGGGATGAAGCTTTCTTT	CASSVAWDEAFF
TRBV5-4	.	TRBJ2-5	.	TGTGCCAGCAGCTTGGTTGAGGGGCCCCGGCGAGAGACCCAGTACTTC	CASSLVEGPRRETQYF
TRBV4-1	.	TRBJ2-7	once	TGCGCCAGCAGCGCGGGACGTGGGAGCTCCTACGAGCAGTACTTC	CASSAGRGSSYEQYF
TRBV7-2	.	TRBJ2-7	.	TGTGCCAGTGGGACTGATCGTTCCTACGAGCAGTACTTC	CASGTDRSYEQYF
TRBV6-5	TRBD1	TRBJ1-3	.	TGTGCCAGCAGTTACAGCGGGACAGGGCTTGGAAACACCATATATTTT	CASSYSGTGLGNTIYF
TRBV7-2	.	TRBJ2-5	.	TGTGCCAGCAGCTTACAACAAGAGACCCAGTACTTC	CASSLQQETQYF
TRBV19	.	TRBJ2-2	.	TGTGCCAGTAGTATAGCACAGGGTCGGACCGGGGAGCTGTTTTTT	CASSIAQGRTGELFF
TRBV18	TRBD2	TRBJ2-3	.	TGTGCCAGCTCACTCGGAGCGGGGGGGCGCACAGATACGCAGTATTTT	CASSLGAGGRTDTQYF
TRBV18	TRBD2	TRBJ2-2	.	TGTGCCAGCTCACCAGGGACTAGCGGGAGAACAGGCGGGGAGCTGTTTTTT	CASSPGTSGRTGGELFF
TRBV2	.	TRBJ2-1	once	TGTGCCAGCACCCGTGGACTATACCAATACAATGAGCAGTTCTTC	CASTRGLYQYNEQFF
TRBV6-1	.	TRBJ2-3	once	TGTGCCAGCAGTGCTTTATCGGGATTATACACAGATACGCAGTATTTT	CASSALSGLYTDTQYF
TRBV7-9	.	TRBJ2-2	.	TGTGCCAGCAGCCACCCTGCCGGGGAGCTGTTTTTT	CASSHPAGELFF
TRBV29-1	.	TRBJ2-3	.	TGCAGCGCCTCTGGTCAGTTAAGACCAGATACGCAGTATTTT	CSASGQLRPDTQYF
TRBV30	TRBD2	TRBJ2-3	.	TGTGCCTGGAGTCACCCGGGACTAGCTGTAGATACGCAGTATTTT	CAWSHPGLAVDTQYF
TRBV30	TRBD1	TRBJ1-2	.	TGTGCCTGGAGTGCTCCGGGACAGGATCTCTATGGCTACACCTTC	CAWSAPGQDLYGYTF
TRBV6-1	TRBD1	TRBJ1-4	.	TGTGCCAGCAGTGAGGGGACAGGGCTTAATGAAAAACTGTTTTTT	CASSEGTGLNEKLFF
TRBV30	TRBD2	TRBJ2-3	.	TGTGCCTGGAAGATTAGCGGGACGGTAGATACGCAGTATTTT	CAWKISGTVDTQYF
TRBV5-1	TRBD2	TRBJ2-7	.	TGCGCCAGCAGCCCTACTAGCGGGAGTACTCAAGTCGAGCAGTACTTC	CASSPTSGSTQVEQYF
TRBV28	.	TRBJ1-2	.	TGTGCCAGCAGTTCTTTGGACGGATCCTATGGCTACACCTTC	CASSSLDGSYGYTF
TRBV6-1	TRBD2	TRBJ2-1	.	TGTGCCAGCAAATTCTTAGCGGGGAACAATGAGCAGTTCTTC	CASKFLAGNNEQFF
TRBV27	.	TRBJ1-4	.	TGTGCCAGCAGTCGCCAGGCAACTAATGAAAAACTGTTTTTT	CASSRQATNEKLFF
TRBV9	.	TRBJ2-6	.	TGTGCCAGCAGCGTAGCCGGGGGGGCCAACGTCCTGACTTTC	CASSVAGGANVLTF
TRBV30	.	TRBJ2-7	.	TGTGCCTGGAGCCACTCCCACGAGCAGTACTTC	CAWSHSHEQYF
TRBV5-6	.	TRBJ2-3	.	TGTGCCAGCAGCTTGGGGCCGGGGAACGGAGATACGCAGTATTTT	CASSLGPGNGDTQYF
TRBV7-2	.	TRBJ2-7	.	TGTGCCAGCAGCATACTCCGGGACTCCTACGAGCAGTACTTC	CASSILRDSYEQYF
TRBV19	TRBD2	TRBJ2-1	.	TGTGCCAGGCTCGGGACTAGCGGGAGGGAGAATGAGCAGTTCTTC	CARLGTSGRENEQFF
TRBV5-8	.	TRBJ2-5	once	TGTGCCAGCAGCTTGGACTACTTGGGGACCCAGTACTTC	CASSLDYLGTQYF
TRBV11-3	TRBD1	TRBJ2-1	.	TGTGCCAGCAGCTTAGATTGGGGGGTTTACGGGACAGGGAGTAATGAGCAGTTCTTC	CASSLDWGVYGTGSNEQFF
TRBV15	.	TRBJ1-3	.	TGTGCCACCAGCAGCGGGGGGGCATCTGGAAACACCATATATTTT	CATSSGGASGNTIYF
TRBV5-1	.	TRBJ2-1	.	TGCGCCAGCAGCTTGGCATCGCAGCAGCCCTACAATGAGCAGTTCTTC	CASSLASQQPYNEQFF
TRBV18	.	TRBJ1-5	.	TGTGCCAGCTCACCCTCGGGGAATCAGCCCCAGCATTTT	CASSPSGNQPQHF
TRBV11-2	.	TRBJ1-4	.	TGTGCCAGCAGCTTGGACCTACAGGGCTCTAATGAAAAACTGTTTTTT	CASSLDLQGSNEKLFF
TRBV7-9	.	TRBJ2-5	.	TGTGCCGGTGAAAGTTCGGGGGCAGAGGCCCAGTACTTC	CAGESSGAEAQYF
TRBV5-6	.	TRBJ2-1	once	TGTGCCAGCAGCTTGTTAAGAGAGGATGAGCAGTTCTTC	CASSLLREDEQFF
TRBV5-1	TRBD1	TRBJ2-7	.	TGCGCCAGCAGCTTGGTCCCCTCGCAGGGGGCCGAGCAGTACTTC	CASSLVPSQGAEQYF
TRBV7-6	TRBD2	TRBJ2-5	.	TGTGCCAGCAGCTTAGCTACCGGGGGAGCGGGGGAGACCCAGTACTTC	CASSLATGGAGETQYF
TRBV6-5	TRBD2	TRBJ2-2	.	TGTGCCAGCCGCGTTGGGACTAGGACCGGGGAGCTGTTTTTT	CASRVGTRTGELFF
TRBV29-1	.	TRBJ2-1	.	TGCAGCGTTGAGGGGGCGGCCAAAGACTCCTACAATGAGCAGTTCTTC	CSVEGAAKDSYNEQFF
TRBV9	TRBD2	TRBJ2-7	.	TGTGCCAGCAGCCCCCGACGGGGGGGGGCTACCTACGAGCAGTACTTC	CASSPRRGGATYEQYF
TRBV15	.	TRBJ1-5	.	TGTGCCACCAGCAGAGGGGGCGTAAATCAGCCCCAGCATTTT	CATSRGGVNQPQHF